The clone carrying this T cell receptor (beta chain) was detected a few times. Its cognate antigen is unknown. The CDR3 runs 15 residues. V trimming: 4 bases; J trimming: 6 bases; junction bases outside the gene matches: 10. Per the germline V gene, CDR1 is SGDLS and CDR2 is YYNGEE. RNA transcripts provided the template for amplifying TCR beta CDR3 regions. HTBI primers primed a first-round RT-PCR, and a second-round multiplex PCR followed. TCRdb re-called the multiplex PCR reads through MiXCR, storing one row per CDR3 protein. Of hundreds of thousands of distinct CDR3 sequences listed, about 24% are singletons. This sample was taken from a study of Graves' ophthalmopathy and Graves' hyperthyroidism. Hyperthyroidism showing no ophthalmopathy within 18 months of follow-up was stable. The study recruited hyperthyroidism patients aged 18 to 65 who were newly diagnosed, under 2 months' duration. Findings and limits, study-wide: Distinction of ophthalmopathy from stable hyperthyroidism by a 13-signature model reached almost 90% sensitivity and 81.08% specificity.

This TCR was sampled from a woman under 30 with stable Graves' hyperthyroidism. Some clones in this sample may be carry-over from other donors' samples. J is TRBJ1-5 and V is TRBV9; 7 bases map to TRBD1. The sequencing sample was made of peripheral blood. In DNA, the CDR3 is TGTGCCAGCAGCTCAACTGACAGGGTGGGTCAGCCCCAGCATTTT. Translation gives CASSSTDRVGQPQHF.